The rows below give T cell receptor beta chains drawn from one sample of a study of Ad26.COV2.S vaccination and SARS-CoV-2 variants. Generated by immunoSEQ multiplex PCR, the TCRdb table keeps only in-frame clones and is missing some. In the table there are more than 300,000 clones, 85% of which are singletons. Sequencing used peripheral blood, obtained in a trial of Ad26.COV2.S vaccine versus placebo. The receptors were gathered from a person aged 18-60 years who received the Ad26.COV2.S COVID-19 vaccine or a placebo. The CDR3 runs from the conserved cysteine through the conserved F or W. The order of the fields is clone size, D gene, V gene, J gene, CDR3 protein, CDR3 DNA. The D gene is left open where the match is weak. Clone size, where shown, is once, few, many, or a class for clones that have expanded.

clone_size: .
d_call: .
v_call: TRBV21-1
j_call: TRBJ1-5
cdr3_aa: CASSGRTGGIQPQHF
cdr3_nt: TGTGCCAGCAGCGGACGGACAGGAGGGATTCAGCCCCAGCATTTT

clone_size: once
d_call: .
v_call: TRBV7-2
j_call: TRBJ1-5
cdr3_aa: CASSLFSFNQPQHF
cdr3_nt: TGTGCCAGCAGCTTATTTTCATTTAATCAGCCCCAGCATTTT

clone_size: .
d_call: TRBD1
v_call: TRBV5-4
j_call: TRBJ2-5
cdr3_aa: CASSWGTGSGVLGTQYF
cdr3_nt: TGTGCCAGCAGCTGGGGGACAGGTTCCGGGGTTTTGGGGACCCAGTACTTC

clone_size: .
d_call: .
v_call: TRBV5-1
j_call: TRBJ1-1
cdr3_aa: CASSLAKGSKNTEAFF
cdr3_nt: TGCGCCAGCAGCTTGGCCAAGGGTAGCAAGAACACTGAAGCTTTCTTT

clone_size: .
d_call: .
v_call: TRBV5-1
j_call: TRBJ2-5
cdr3_aa: CASSPEGHETQYF
cdr3_nt: TGCGCCAGCAGCCCGGAGGGGCACGAGACCCAGTACTTC

clone_size: .
d_call: .
v_call: TRBV7-6
j_call: TRBJ1-3
cdr3_aa: CASAFGQARGNTIYF
cdr3_nt: TGTGCCAGCGCTTTCGGCCAGGCCCGGGGAAACACCATATATTTT

clone_size: .
d_call: .
v_call: TRBV12-2
j_call: TRBJ1-2
cdr3_aa: CASYLGKRAGYTF
cdr3_nt: TGTGCAAGTTACTTAGGGAAGAGGGCTGGCTACACCTTC

clone_size: .
d_call: .
v_call: TRBV9
j_call: TRBJ2-2
cdr3_aa: CASKKEGSYTGELFF
cdr3_nt: TGTGCCAGCAAAAAAGAGGGGTCATACACCGGGGAGCTGTTTTTT

clone_size: few
d_call: TRBD1
v_call: TRBV5-1
j_call: TRBJ1-6
cdr3_aa: CASSPGQGTSPLHF
cdr3_nt: TGCGCCAGCAGCCCCGGACAGGGGACTTCACCCCTCCACTTT

clone_size: .
d_call: .
v_call: TRBV5-8
j_call: TRBJ2-2
cdr3_aa: CASSLPYTGELFF
cdr3_nt: TGTGCCAGCAGCCTGCCCTACACCGGGGAGCTGTTTTTT

clone_size: .
d_call: .
v_call: TRBV19
j_call: TRBJ2-3
cdr3_aa: CASSTYRWRGSTDTQYF
cdr3_nt: TGTGCCAGTAGTACGTACCGGTGGCGGGGAAGCACAGATACGCAGTATTTT

clone_size: many
d_call: TRBD2
v_call: TRBV4-1
j_call: TRBJ2-1
cdr3_aa: CASSLHGGGPFF
cdr3_nt: TGCGCCAGCAGCCTTCACGGGGGGGGCCCGTTCTTC

clone_size: .
d_call: TRBD1
v_call: TRBV11-2
j_call: TRBJ2-3
cdr3_aa: CASSLQGRRTDTQYF
cdr3_nt: TGTGCCAGCAGCCTACAGGGGCGCCGCACAGATACGCAGTATTTT

clone_size: .
d_call: .
v_call: TRBV29-1
j_call: TRBJ1-2
cdr3_aa: CSVEDQGNGYTF
cdr3_nt: TGCAGCGTTGAAGATCAGGGAAATGGCTACACCTTC

clone_size: .
d_call: .
v_call: TRBV11-2
j_call: TRBJ1-3
cdr3_aa: CASSRLAVLSGNTIYF
cdr3_nt: TGTGCCAGCAGCCGCCTAGCGGTTCTCTCTGGAAACACCATATATTTT

clone_size: .
d_call: TRBD2
v_call: TRBV19
j_call: TRBJ2-4
cdr3_aa: CASTDYSLAGGQDIQYF
cdr3_nt: TGTGCCAGTACCGATTACTCCTTAGCGGGGGGGCAGGACATTCAGTACTTC

clone_size: .
d_call: TRBD1
v_call: TRBV5-8
j_call: TRBJ1-6
cdr3_aa: CASSWRTGSPLHF
cdr3_nt: TGTGCCAGCAGCTGGAGGACAGGTTCACCCCTCCACTTT

clone_size: .
d_call: .
v_call: TRBV25-1
j_call: TRBJ1-4
cdr3_aa: CASSPHKGGLEKLFF
cdr3_nt: TGTGCCAGCAGTCCCCATAAGGGGGGTCTTGAAAAACTGTTTTTT

clone_size: .
d_call: .
v_call: TRBV6-6
j_call: TRBJ1-2
cdr3_aa: CASSYTRQDYGYTF
cdr3_nt: TGTGCCAGCAGTTACACGAGACAGGACTATGGCTACACCTTC

clone_size: .
d_call: .
v_call: TRBV28
j_call: TRBJ1-1
cdr3_aa: CASSTFGQGRGEAFF
cdr3_nt: TGTGCCAGCAGTACTTTTGGGCAGGGGCGCGGCGAAGCTTTCTTT

clone_size: once
d_call: .
v_call: TRBV18
j_call: TRBJ1-1
cdr3_aa: CASSPAAGYTEAFF
cdr3_nt: TGTGCCAGCTCACCAGCAGCGGGATACACTGAAGCTTTCTTT

clone_size: .
d_call: TRBD2
v_call: TRBV6-6
j_call: TRBJ2-1
cdr3_aa: CASNLLASEQFF
cdr3_nt: TGTGCCAGCAACCTACTAGCGAGTGAGCAGTTCTTC

clone_size: .
d_call: TRBD1
v_call: TRBV9
j_call: TRBJ2-6
cdr3_aa: CASSVGTGLSGANVLTF
cdr3_nt: TGTGCCAGCAGCGTCGGGACAGGGCTATCTGGGGCCAACGTCCTGACTTTC

clone_size: few
d_call: .
v_call: TRBV10-1
j_call: TRBJ2-3
cdr3_aa: CASSDGLAVGDTQYF
cdr3_nt: TGCGCCAGCAGTGATGGGCTAGCCGTCGGAGATACGCAGTATTTT

clone_size: .
d_call: TRBD1
v_call: TRBV9
j_call: TRBJ1-1
cdr3_aa: CASSDRGLNTEAFF
cdr3_nt: TGTGCCAGCAGCGACAGGGGGCTTAACACTGAAGCTTTCTTT

clone_size: .
d_call: .
v_call: TRBV19
j_call: TRBJ2-7
cdr3_aa: CASSRRGELAYEQYF
cdr3_nt: TGTGCCAGTAGTAGGAGGGGGGAACTAGCCTACGAGCAGTACTTC

clone_size: few
d_call: .
v_call: TRBV4-2
j_call: TRBJ1-6
cdr3_aa: CASSQEGVGLSSYNSPLHF
cdr3_nt: TGTGCCAGCAGCCAAGAGGGGGTAGGTCTGAGCTCCTATAATTCACCCCTCCACTTT

clone_size: few
d_call: .
v_call: TRBV12-3/TRBV12-4
j_call: TRBJ1-1
cdr3_aa: CASRSYTEAFF
cdr3_nt: TGTGCCAGCAGATCGTACACTGAAGCTTTCTTT

clone_size: .
d_call: TRBD1
v_call: TRBV9
j_call: TRBJ2-5
cdr3_aa: CASSVEQGSRETQYF
cdr3_nt: TGTGCCAGCAGCGTAGAACAGGGGTCGAGGGAGACCCAGTACTTC

clone_size: .
d_call: .
v_call: TRBV12-2
j_call: TRBJ2-1
cdr3_aa: CASRLGSTGRYDEQFF
cdr3_nt: TGTGCAAGTCGCTTAGGTAGCACAGGGCGGTACGATGAGCAGTTCTTC

clone_size: .
d_call: .
v_call: TRBV12-3/TRBV12-4
j_call: TRBJ1-1
cdr3_aa: CARSLGDTEAFF
cdr3_nt: TGTGCCAGGAGCCTTGGGGACACTGAAGCTTTCTTT

clone_size: .
d_call: TRBD2
v_call: TRBV7-8
j_call: TRBJ2-1
cdr3_aa: CASSLRTSTRNEQFF
cdr3_nt: TGTGCCAGCAGCTTAAGGACTAGCACCCGTAATGAGCAGTTCTTC

clone_size: .
d_call: TRBD1
v_call: TRBV5-6
j_call: TRBJ2-4
cdr3_aa: CAGPTGGLAKNIQYF
cdr3_nt: TGTGCCGGCCCTACAGGGGGACTAGCCAAAAACATTCAGTACTTC

clone_size: .
d_call: TRBD1
v_call: TRBV18
j_call: TRBJ1-1
cdr3_aa: CASSLQGENTEAFF
cdr3_nt: TGTGCCAGCTCACTCCAGGGGGAGAACACTGAAGCTTTCTTT

clone_size: .
d_call: .
v_call: TRBV10-3
j_call: TRBJ1-2
cdr3_aa: CAISESQTLLKGYTF
cdr3_nt: TGTGCCATCAGTGAGTCCCAGACTCTCTTGAAGGGCTACACCTTC

clone_size: .
d_call: .
v_call: TRBV4-1
j_call: TRBJ2-3
cdr3_aa: CASSQEYGPDTQYF
cdr3_nt: TGCGCCAGCAGCCAAGAATACGGCCCAGATACGCAGTATTTT

clone_size: .
d_call: TRBD2
v_call: TRBV9
j_call: TRBJ2-3
cdr3_aa: CASSVVAGGLDTQYF
cdr3_nt: TGTGCCAGCAGCGTAGTAGCGGGGGGGCTGGATACGCAGTATTTT

clone_size: .
d_call: TRBD1
v_call: TRBV6-5
j_call: TRBJ2-1
cdr3_aa: CASGTGLYEQFF
cdr3_nt: TGTGCCAGCGGGACAGGGCTTTATGAGCAGTTCTTC

clone_size: .
d_call: .
v_call: TRBV25-1
j_call: TRBJ1-3
cdr3_aa: CASSDDRAGNTIYF
cdr3_nt: TGTGCCAGCAGTGATGACCGGGCTGGAAACACCATATATTTT

clone_size: few
d_call: .
v_call: TRBV14
j_call: TRBJ1-2
cdr3_aa: CASSQDLASHNGYTF
cdr3_nt: TGTGCCAGCAGCCAAGATCTTGCATCCCACAATGGCTACACCTTC

clone_size: .
d_call: .
v_call: TRBV7-9
j_call: TRBJ2-3
cdr3_aa: CASSAHPGPYSSTDTQYF
cdr3_nt: TGTGCCAGCAGCGCTCATCCGGGACCCTACTCTAGCACAGATACGCAGTATTTT

clone_size: once
d_call: .
v_call: TRBV6-5
j_call: TRBJ2-5
cdr3_aa: CASNRVGGETQYF
cdr3_nt: TGTGCCAGCAATAGAGTGGGTGGAGAGACCCAGTACTTC

clone_size: .
d_call: TRBD2
v_call: TRBV5-4
j_call: TRBJ2-2
cdr3_aa: CASSLLRTSGGVGTGELFF
cdr3_nt: TGTGCCAGCAGCTTGCTGCGGACTAGCGGGGGGGTCGGCACCGGGGAGCTGTTTTTT

clone_size: .
d_call: .
v_call: TRBV5-4
j_call: TRBJ2-7
cdr3_aa: CASSLSTTYEQYF
cdr3_nt: TGTGCCAGCAGCTTGTCGACTACCTACGAGCAGTACTTC

clone_size: once
d_call: .
v_call: TRBV2
j_call: TRBJ1-1
cdr3_aa: CASSDARRSEAFF
cdr3_nt: TGTGCCAGCAGTGACGCAAGGAGGTCTGAAGCTTTCTTT

clone_size: .
d_call: .
v_call: TRBV12-3/TRBV12-4
j_call: TRBJ2-7
cdr3_aa: CASRRDVSYEQYF
cdr3_nt: TGTGCCAGCAGGCGGGACGTGTCCTACGAGCAGTACTTC

clone_size: .
d_call: TRBD1
v_call: TRBV28
j_call: TRBJ1-1
cdr3_aa: CASSSNNDRGWVEAFF
cdr3_nt: TGTGCCAGCAGTTCAAATAACGACAGGGGTTGGGTTGAAGCTTTCTTT

clone_size: .
d_call: .
v_call: TRBV5-1
j_call: TRBJ2-2
cdr3_aa: CASSLGAGNTGELFF
cdr3_nt: TGCGCCAGCAGCTTGGGGGCAGGGAACACCGGGGAGCTGTTTTTT

clone_size: few
d_call: .
v_call: TRBV11-2
j_call: TRBJ2-2
cdr3_aa: CASSFIRTTNTGELFF
cdr3_nt: TGTGCCAGCAGCTTTATCCGAACAACGAACACCGGGGAGCTGTTTTTT

clone_size: .
d_call: .
v_call: TRBV19
j_call: TRBJ2-5
cdr3_aa: CASSRQRSQTQYF
cdr3_nt: TGTGCCAGTAGCAGACAGCGCTCGCAGACCCAGTACTTC

clone_size: once
d_call: .
v_call: TRBV19
j_call: TRBJ1-1
cdr3_aa: CASSIKDRKNTEAFF
cdr3_nt: TGTGCCAGTAGTATAAAGGACAGAAAGAACACTGAAGCTTTCTTT

clone_size: .
d_call: .
v_call: TRBV4-1
j_call: TRBJ2-7
cdr3_aa: CASSQVVAGAYEQYF
cdr3_nt: TGCGCCAGCAGCCAAGTGGTGGCAGGGGCCTACGAGCAGTACTTC

clone_size: once
d_call: .
v_call: TRBV7-2
j_call: TRBJ2-7
cdr3_aa: CASSPTPGVTFYEQYF
cdr3_nt: TGTGCCAGCAGTCCAACCCCCGGGGTAACCTTTTACGAGCAGTACTTC

clone_size: .
d_call: TRBD1
v_call: TRBV18
j_call: TRBJ2-5
cdr3_aa: CASSSNRGQETQYF
cdr3_nt: TGTGCCAGCTCAAGTAACAGGGGCCAAGAGACCCAGTACTTC

clone_size: .
d_call: .
v_call: TRBV19
j_call: TRBJ1-5
cdr3_aa: CASSIDQVGGPQHF
cdr3_nt: TGTGCCAGTAGTATAGATCAGGTAGGCGGGCCCCAGCATTTT